One sample yielded the 8 T cell receptor beta chains listed below, sequenced in a study of CD8 T cells in ankylosing spondylitis. TCRdb re-analysed the 5' RACE reads in MiXCR, keeping a single row per CDR3 protein. The sample records about 360,000 distinct CDR3 sequences, roughly 20% being singletons. Sequenced sample: blood, either unsorted or a sorted T cell fraction (not recorded which). These receptor sequences come from a male donor with ankylosing spondylitis or in good health (not recorded which).

This clonotype was detected a few times. The genes are TRBV12-3 or TRBV12-4 and TRBJ1-5; TRBD1 aligns across 7 bases. The CDR3 has 15 residues. V gave up 2 bases and J gave up 6 bases; unmatched junction bases: 7. The CDR3 region is CASSLHRGRGQPQHF. CDR3 DNA: TGTGCCAGCAGTTTACACAGGGGACGGGGTCAGCCCCAGCATTTT.

The V and J genes are TRBV4-2 and TRBJ1-1, with 7 bases aligning to TRBD1. The J segment lost 2 bases and the V segment lost 4 bases, leaving 4 bases of the junction unmatched. The CDR3 runs 14 residues. CDR1 is LGHNA and CDR2 is YNFKEQ in the germline V gene. The CDR3 protein is CASSRGTENTEAFF. CDR3 sequence (DNA): TGTGCCAGCAGCCGGGGGACAGAAAACACTGAAGCTTTCTTT.

This clonotype came up a few times. V and J are TRBV5-1 and TRBJ2-3, with D unclear. Looked up from germline, CDR1 is SGHRS and CDR2 is YFSETQ. This CDR3 has 13 residues. The V end lost 7 bases, the J end lost 4 bases, and 13 bases lay between the germline ends. CDR3 in amino acids: CASYDITPDTQYF. The CDR3 coding sequence is TGCGCCAGCTATGACATAACCCCAGATACGCAGTATTTT.

This clonotype occurred a few times. V is TRBV27 and J is TRBJ1-1; D not resolved. The CDR3 totals 16 residues. V lost 2 bases to trimming and J lost 4 bases, with 17 bases between them. The germline V gene encodes CDR1 MNHEY and CDR2 SMNVEV (reference sequence). CDR3 sequence (DNA): TGTGCCAGCAGTTTAATGGGAACATGGAAGGCCACTGAAGCTTTCTTT. Encoded protein: CASSLMGTWKATEAFF.

This clonotype occurred a few times. This chain links TRBV11-2 with TRBJ2-3; weak D call: TRBD2 (5 bases). The CDR3 spans 13 residues. The germline gives CDR1 SGHAT, CDR2 FQNNGV. The V and J ends lost 6 bases and 2 bases respectively, with 9 bases between them. The CDR3 DNA is TGTGCCAGCAGAAAGGACTTCACAGATACGCAGTATTTT. This translates into CASRKDFTDTQYF.

This chain uses TRBV11-2 with TRBJ2-7; D gene uncertain. This CDR3 comprises 17 residues. The germline V gene encodes CDR1 SGHAT and CDR2 FQNNGV. Trimming removed 0 bases at V and 2 bases at J, with 17 bases between. The CDR3 nucleotides are TGTGCCAGCAGCTTAGACCCTCGACCAGGTGGCCCCTACGAGCAGTACTTC. This translates into CASSLDPRPGGPYEQYF.

The chain uses TRBV5-6 and TRBJ2-3; perhaps D is TRBD1 or TRBD2 (5 bases each). CDR3 length: 16 amino acids. CDR1 is SGHDT, CDR2 YYEEEE, per germline. The V end lost 0 bases, the J end lost 0 bases, and 11 bases lay between the germline ends. CDR3 bases: TGTGCCAGCAGCTTGGTAGGGGTAGCGAGCACAGATACGCAGTATTTT. Translation gives CASSLVGVASTDTQYF.

The sample holds a few counts of this clonotype. This chain connects TRBV4-1 to TRBJ2-1, with TRBD2 as a possible D gene (7 bases). The CDR3 is 19 amino acids. Germline assignment: CDR1 MGHRA and CDR2 YSYEKL. Trimming cost V 2 bases and J 5 bases, with 25 bases left between them. CDR3 residues: CASSQTRMGGGHKNNEQFF. The CDR3 DNA follows: TGCGCCAGCAGCCAAACCCGGATGGGGGGGGGCCACAAAAACAATGAGCAGTTCTTC.